This TCR beta chain was retrieved from a study of blood T cell repertoires in COVID-19. Study as a whole: PBMCs, B-cell-depleted T cells, or T cells provided the cDNA or gDNA that made up the material.

This clone turned up a few times. The assay was immunoSEQ multiplex PCR, and TCRdb's table has in-frame clones only and misses some. The repertoire holds about 120,000 clones, 65% to 90% seen once, with approximately 10% in the top ten. The CDR3 sequence is 13 residues long. CDR1 is MNHNS and CDR2 is SASEGT in the germline V gene. The V and J ends lost 3 bases and 0 bases respectively, with 5 bases between them. Sequencing was carried out using peripheral blood. This chain connects TRBV6-1 to TRBJ1-1, with D unclear. The clonotype was recovered from a man aged 80 or over with acute or convalescent COVID-19. The CDR3: CASSDNMNTEAFF. The CDR3 DNA reads as TGTGCCAGCAGTGACAACATGAACACTGAAGCTTTCTTT.